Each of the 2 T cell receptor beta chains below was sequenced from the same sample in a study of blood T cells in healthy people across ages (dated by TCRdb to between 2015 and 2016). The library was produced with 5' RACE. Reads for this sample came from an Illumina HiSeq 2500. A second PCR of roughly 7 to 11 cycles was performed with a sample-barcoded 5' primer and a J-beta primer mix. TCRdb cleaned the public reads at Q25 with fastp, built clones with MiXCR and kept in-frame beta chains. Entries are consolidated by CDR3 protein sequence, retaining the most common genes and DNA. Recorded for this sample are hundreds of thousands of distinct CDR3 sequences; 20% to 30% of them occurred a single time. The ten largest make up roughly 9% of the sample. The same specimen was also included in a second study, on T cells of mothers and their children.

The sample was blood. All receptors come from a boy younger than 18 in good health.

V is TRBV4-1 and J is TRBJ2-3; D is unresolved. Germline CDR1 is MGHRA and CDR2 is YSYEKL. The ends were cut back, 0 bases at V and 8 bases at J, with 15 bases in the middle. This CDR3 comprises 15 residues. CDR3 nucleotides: TGCGCCAGCAGCCAAGAACGGTTGACGGCAGGTACGCAGTATTTT. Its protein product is CASSQERLTAGTQYF.

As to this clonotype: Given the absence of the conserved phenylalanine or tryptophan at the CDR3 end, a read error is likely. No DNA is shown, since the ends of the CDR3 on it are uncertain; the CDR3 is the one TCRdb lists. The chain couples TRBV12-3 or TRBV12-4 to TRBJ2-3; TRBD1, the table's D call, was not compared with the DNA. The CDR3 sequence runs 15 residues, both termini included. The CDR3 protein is CASSASGGGSDTEYS.